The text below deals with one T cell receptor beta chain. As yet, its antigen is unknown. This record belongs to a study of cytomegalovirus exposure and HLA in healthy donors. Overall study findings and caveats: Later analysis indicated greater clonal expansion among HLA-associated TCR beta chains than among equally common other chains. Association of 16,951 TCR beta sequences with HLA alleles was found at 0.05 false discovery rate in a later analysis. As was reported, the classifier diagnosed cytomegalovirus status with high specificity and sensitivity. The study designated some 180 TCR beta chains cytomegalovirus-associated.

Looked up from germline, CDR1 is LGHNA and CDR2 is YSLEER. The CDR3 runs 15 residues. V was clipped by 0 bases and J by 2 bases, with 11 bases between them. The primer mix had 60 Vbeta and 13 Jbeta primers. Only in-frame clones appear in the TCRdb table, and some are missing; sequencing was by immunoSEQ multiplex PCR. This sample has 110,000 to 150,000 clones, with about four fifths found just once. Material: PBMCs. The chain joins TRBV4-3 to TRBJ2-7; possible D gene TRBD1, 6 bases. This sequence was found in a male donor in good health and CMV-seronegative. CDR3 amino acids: CASSQETGETYEQYF. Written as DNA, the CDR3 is TGCGCCAGCAGCCAAGAGACAGGAGAAACCTACGAGCAGTACTTC.